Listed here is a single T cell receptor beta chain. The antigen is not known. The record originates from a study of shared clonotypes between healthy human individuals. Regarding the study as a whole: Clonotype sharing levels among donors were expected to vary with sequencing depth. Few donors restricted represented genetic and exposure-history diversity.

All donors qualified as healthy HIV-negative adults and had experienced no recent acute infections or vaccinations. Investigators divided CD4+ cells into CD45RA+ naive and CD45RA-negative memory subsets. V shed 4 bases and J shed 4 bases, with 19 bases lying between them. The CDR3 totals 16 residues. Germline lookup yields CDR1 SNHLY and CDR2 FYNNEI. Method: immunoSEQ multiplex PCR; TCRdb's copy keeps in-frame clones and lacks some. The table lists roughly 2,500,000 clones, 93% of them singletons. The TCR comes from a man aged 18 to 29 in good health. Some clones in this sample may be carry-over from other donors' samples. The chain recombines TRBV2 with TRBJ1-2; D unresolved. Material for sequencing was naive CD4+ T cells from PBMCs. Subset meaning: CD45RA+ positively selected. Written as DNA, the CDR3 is TGTGCCAGCAGTGGGTCTCGGCGGGTTATGGGCTATGGCTACACCTTC. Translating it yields CASSGSRRVMGYGYTF.